The 4 T cell receptor beta chains given below trace back to one sample, sequenced in a study of post-analysis software for immune sequencing data. Study-wide points: TRBV5-6, TRBV5-1 and TRBV20-1 were among four to six TRBV segments more frequent in patients than controls.

TCR beta cDNA libraries had unique molecular identifiers. TCRdb called the PCR reads again in MiXCR, with one record for every CDR3 protein. Here the sample spans about 680,000 distinct CDR3 sequences, 55% to 60% being singletons. Which antigens these TCRs recognize remains unknown. Input material: blood. These receptors were taken from a girl aged 2-10 years with multiple sclerosis.

The chain employs TRBV12-3 or TRBV12-4 and TRBJ2-3; 9 nucleotides align to TRBD2. The CDR3 has 14 residues. The ends lost 6 bases at V and 4 bases at J; junction bases unmatched: 5. CDR3 nucleotide sequence: TGTGCCAGCAGGGTGAGCGGGAGGTCAGATACGCAGTATTTT. The encoded protein is CASRVSGRSDTQYF.

V is TRBV15 and J is TRBJ2-1; D perhaps matches TRBD2 (5 bases). Germline assignment: CDR1 LNHNV and CDR2 YYDKDF (reference sequence). V lost 0 bases and J lost 9, with 9 bases in between. The CDR3 has 13 amino acids. The CDR3 sequence: CATSRDRGGEQFF. The CDR3 DNA follows: TGTGCCACCAGCAGAGATCGGGGTGGTGAGCAGTTCTTC. Using reference TRBV15 and TRBJ2-1 for the parts outside the CDR3, the full variable domain is DAMVIQNPRYQVTQFGKPVTLSCSQTLNHNVMYWYQQKSSQAPKLLFHYYDKDFNNEADTPDNFQSRRPNTSFCFLDIRSPGLGDTAMYLCATSRDRGGEQFFGPGTRLTVL.

The rearrangement links TRBV20-1 to TRBJ2-1; 11 nucleotides agree with TRBD2. J was trimmed by 5 bases and V by 4 bases; bases with no gene match: 7. The CDR3 runs to 15 residues. Per germline, CDR1 DFQATT and CDR2 SNEGSKA (reference sequence). The CDR3 sequence: CSANAPGLADNEQFF. The DNA for the CDR3 is TGCAGTGCTAACGCCCCGGGACTAGCGGACAATGAGCAGTTCTTC.

In this sample, this clonotype turned up a few times. The V gene is TRBV10-3, the J gene TRBJ2-2, with TRBD2 identical over 8 bases. The ends lost 6 bases at V and 3 bases at J; junction bases unmatched: 6. The CDR3 has 15 amino acids. Per the germline V gene, CDR1 is ENHRY and CDR2 is SYGVKD. This chain's CDR3 is CAIRAAGADTGELFF. The CDR3 DNA is TGTGCCATCAGAGCAGCGGGAGCGGACACCGGGGAGCTGTTTTTT.